A single sample is the source of the 29 T cell receptor beta chains below, sequenced in a study of T cells after posttransplantation cyclophosphamide. Repertoires were generated with immunoSEQ multiplex PCR, while TCRdb's copy carries only in-frame clones and drops some. The sample contains 10,000 to 15,000 clones, around 81% of which appear only once. Sequenced material: memory CD4+ T cells sorted from PBMCs. Every receptor here comes from a man over 45 in good health, CMV-negative, and a related stem cell transplant donor.

The rearrangement joins TRBV5-1 to TRBJ1-3, with unresolved D. Deletions cut 0 bases from V and 4 bases from J, with 14 bases between. CDR1 and CDR2 (germline): SGHRS, YFSETQ. The CDR3 has 16 amino acids. The CDR3 spells CASSLAPLLPGNTIYF. CDR3 nucleotides: TGCGCCAGCAGCTTGGCCCCCCTACTCCCCGGAAACACCATATATTTT.

The genes are TRBV2 and TRBJ2-1, with 8 positions matching TRBD2. The length of the CDR3 is 14 residues. V was pared by 7 bases and J by 8 bases, with 10 bases of the junction left unmatched. Germline CDR1 SNHLY, CDR2 FYNNEI. CDR3 sequence reads: CASIPGGAPHEQFF. The CDR3 coding sequence is TGTGCCAGCATACCGGGGGGGGCCCCTCATGAGCAGTTCTTC.

Here the CDR3 DNA reads TGTGCCAGTAGGGACTTCCTGGGGACTGAAGCTTTCTTT. This sequence encodes CASRDFLGTEAFF. The chain has TRBV19 and TRBJ1-1; D unresolved. The CDR3 totals 13 residues. In germline, CDR1 is LNHDA, CDR2 SQIVND (reference sequence). V gave up 6 bases and J gave up 5 bases, with 13 bases separating them.

The chain employs TRBV28 and TRBJ2-1, with D possibly matching TRBD1 (6 bases). Germline V CDR1 and CDR2: MDHEN, SYDVKM. The CDR3 has 14 amino acids. Trimming pared 6 bases from V and 6 bases from J, leaving 15 bases between. CDR3 sequence: CASSPTGRGNEQFF. The CDR3 DNA sequence: TGTGCCAGCAGCCCGACAGGACGGGGCAATGAGCAGTTCTTC.

This rearrangement joins TRBV27 to TRBJ2-7; TRBD1 matches at 7 bases. Unmatched junction bases numbered 11, after V lost 6 bases and J lost 6 bases. CDR1 is MNHEY, CDR2 SMNVEV, per germline (reference sequence). The CDR3 runs to 14 residues. This CDR3 is CASSNRDRGPEQYF. The CDR3 DNA follows: TGTGCCAGCAGCAACCGGGACAGAGGGCCCGAGCAGTACTTC.

This clone has a single count. The J gene is TRBJ2-5, the V gene TRBV13; a possible D gene is TRBD2 (6 bases). The CDR3 covers 13 residues. Trimming shortened V by 1 base and J by 5 bases, and 8 bases separated the two germline ends. CDR1 is PRHDT and CDR2 is FYEKMQ in the germline V gene (reference sequence). CDR3 in DNA: TGTGCCAGCAGCTTAGCGAGCGGGGAGACCCAGTACTTC. This codes for CASSLASGETQYF.

The J gene is TRBJ2-5, the V gene TRBV11-2; D is perhaps TRBD1 (7 bases). CDR3 length equals 17 residues. With 5 bases removed from V and 7 bases from J, the gap between germline ends came to 26 bases. CDR1 and CDR2 (germline): SGHAT, FQNNGV. In DNA, the CDR3 is TGTGCCAGCAGCCAATATGGGTCTGGAGGGGGCCGGGGGACCCAGTACTTC. It is translated as CASSQYGSGGGRGTQYF.

CDR3 in DNA: TGCGCCAGCAGCCAAGAAAGCCCCATTGGCTCTATCAGGTCACCCCTCCACTTT. It encodes CASSQESPIGSIRSPLHF. The rearrangement joins TRBV4-1 to TRBJ1-6; D is undetermined. V dropped 0 bases and J dropped 10 bases, with 22 bases sitting between them. Germline V gives CDR1 MGHRA, CDR2 YSYEKL. The CDR3 runs 18 residues.

This sequence joins TRBV30 and TRBJ2-1; 11 bases agree with TRBD2. Germline V gene lookup returns CDR1 GTSNPN and CDR2 SVGIG (reference sequence). J was trimmed by 12 bases and V by 3 bases; bases with no gene match: 4. CDR3 length: 12 amino acids. The CDR3 spells CAWSRTSGRQFF. In DNA, the CDR3 is TGTGCCTGGAGCCGAACTAGCGGGAGGCAGTTCTTC.

This rearrangement joins TRBV2 to TRBJ2-2, with a weak D call TRBD2 (6 bases). Germline CDR1 is SNHLY and CDR2 is FYNNEI. Trimming shortened V by 6 bases and J by 5 bases, and 13 bases separated the two germline ends. CDR3 size: 14 residues. CDR3 sequence (DNA): TGTGCCAGCAGATCACTGGGAGGAACCGGGGAGCTGTTTTTT. Its protein product is CASRSLGGTGELFF.

This chain joins TRBV7-9 and TRBJ1-1; a possible D gene is TRBD1 (5 bases). The CDR3 sequence is 11 residues long. Germline loops: CDR1 SEHNR, CDR2 FQNEAQ (reference sequence). The ends were cut back, 5 bases at V and 7 bases at J, with 8 bases in the middle. The CDR3 coding sequence is TGTGCCAGCAGCCTGGGGGGTGAAGCTTTCTTT. It specifies CASSLGGEAFF.

The rearrangement links TRBV9 to TRBJ1-3, with D possibly being TRBD1 (6 bases). V shed 4 bases and J shed 2 bases, with 19 bases lying between them. CDR3 length: 17 amino acids. CDR1 is SGDLS and CDR2 is YYNGEE in the germline V gene. CDR3 DNA sequence: TGTGCCAGCAGCTCTAGAGAGGGGGGGAGTGCTGGAAACACCATATATTTT. This encodes CASSSREGGSAGNTIYF.

The table lists this clone with a few counts. The sample has other DNA sequences that encode this CDR3 too. The chain has TRBV6-5 and TRBJ2-3, with D possibly being TRBD1 (6 bases). Germline loops: CDR1 MNHEY, CDR2 SVGAGI. The ends were cut back, 6 bases at V and 6 bases at J, with 7 bases in the middle. This CDR3 region has 11 residues. CDR3 DNA: TGTGCCAGCAGGAGGGGGGATACGCAGTATTTT. Encoded protein: CASRRGDTQYF.

The V and J genes are TRBV5-1 and TRBJ1-1, with D maybe TRBD1 (5 bases). The CDR3 totals 15 residues. The germline V and J ends were trimmed by 5 bases and 0 bases, with 14 bases remaining between them. The germline V gene encodes CDR1 SGHRS and CDR2 YFSETQ. In DNA, the CDR3 is TGCGCCAGCAGGACAACAACAGGAGTGAACACTGAAGCTTTCTTT. Its translation: CASRTTTGVNTEAFF.

J is TRBJ2-5 and V is TRBV4-2; a possible D gene is TRBD2 (6 bases). The CDR3 is 15 amino acids. CDR1 and CDR2 from the germline V gene are LGHNA and YNFKEQ. V was shortened by 4 bases and J by 2 bases, with 14 bases between the two germline ends. Here the CDR3 DNA reads TGTGCCAGCAGCCGGCTCCCGGGACTGCAAGAGACCCAGTACTTC. Protein sequence: CASSRLPGLQETQYF.

V is TRBV19 and J is TRBJ1-1; D remains unclear. V was clipped by 6 bases and J by 6 bases, with 11 bases between them. CDR3 length equals 12 residues. CDR1 and CDR2 from the germline V gene are LNHDA and SQIVND (reference sequence). The CDR3 nucleotides read TGTGCCAGTAGCTTAACGGTCTCTGAAGCTTTCTTT. Translated, it gives CASSLTVSEAFF. Complete variable domain (other parts from reference TRBV19 and TRBJ1-1): DGGITQSPKYLFRKEGQNVTLSCEQNLNHDAMYWYRQDPGQGLRLIYYSQIVNDFQKGDIAEGYSVSREKKESFPLTVTSAQKNPTAFYLCASSLTVSEAFFGQGTRLTVV.

In its sample, this clone was seen once. The rearrangement links TRBV19 to TRBJ2-4, with TRBD2 as a possible D gene (5 bases). CDR3 length: 15 residues. V was trimmed by 0 bases and J by 1 base, leaving 7 bases between them. The germline CDR1 and CDR2 sequences are LNHDA and SQIVND (reference sequence). As DNA, the CDR3 is TGTGCCAGTAGTATAGAAGGGAGTGCCAAAAACATTCAGTACTTC. This encodes CASSIEGSAKNIQYF. Complete variable domain (other parts from reference TRBV19 and TRBJ2-4): DGGITQSPKYLFRKEGQNVTLSCEQNLNHDAMYWYRQDPGQGLRLIYYSQIVNDFQKGDIAEGYSVSREKKESFPLTVTSAQKNPTAFYLCASSIEGSAKNIQYFGAGTRLSVL.

The chain recombines TRBV12-5 with TRBJ2-7; 9 bases map to TRBD1. The CDR3 runs to 15 residues. J gave up 5 bases and V 4 bases, and 9 bases lay outside the gene matches. The germline V gene has CDR1 LGHNT and CDR2 FRNRAP. CDR3 bases: TGTGCTAGTGGTTCCCGCCGGGGACAGGGTAACGAGCAGTACTTC. It yields the protein CASGSRRGQGNEQYF.

This rearrangement joins TRBV29-1 to TRBJ1-1; a possible D gene is TRBD1 (6 bases). The CDR3 extends over 18 amino acids. Germline loops: CDR1 SQVTM, CDR2 ANQGSEA. The ends were cut back, 0 bases at V and 2 bases at J, with 22 bases in the middle. DNA for the CDR3: TGCAGCGTTGAAGATCAGTACGGGACACCGCATACCAACACTGAAGCTTTCTTT. Residues: CSVEDQYGTPHTNTEAFF.

The gene calls are TRBV5-1 and TRBJ2-3; D is possibly TRBD1 (6 bases). V lost 0 bases to trimming and J lost 6 bases, with 8 bases between them. This CDR3 has 13 amino acids. The germline V gene encodes CDR1 SGHRS and CDR2 YFSETQ. For the CDR3, the DNA is TGCGCCAGCAGCTTGGACAGGGTTGATACGCAGTATTTT. Translating it yields CASSLDRVDTQYF. The full variable domain, in which reference TRBV5-1 and TRBJ2-3 provide the parts outside the CDR3, is KAGVTQTPRYLIKTRGQQVTLSCSPISGHRSVSWYQQTPGQGLQFLFEYFSETQRNKGNFPGRFSGRQFSNSRSEMNVSTLELGDSALYLCASSLDRVDTQYFGPGTRLTVL.

The chain combines TRBV7-9 with TRBJ1-1, with D hard to call. Germline values: CDR1 SEHNR, CDR2 FQNEAQ (reference sequence). CDR3 length equals 13 residues. V lost 3 bases and J 0 bases, leaving 5 bases between the germline ends. CDR3 DNA sequence: TGTGCCAGCAGCTTTGGCCTGAACACTGAAGCTTTCTTT. Translated, it gives CASSFGLNTEAFF.

This clone was recorded once. The chain carries TRBV5-1 and TRBJ2-3; 9 bases fit TRBD1. CDR1 is SGHRS and CDR2 is YFSETQ in the germline V gene. The V and J ends lost 2 bases and 0 bases, in that order; junction bases with no gene match: 4. The CDR3 has 16 amino acids. The CDR3 here is CASSLQGAVSTDTQYF. CDR3 nucleotides: TGCGCCAGCAGCTTACAGGGGGCGGTGAGCACAGATACGCAGTATTTT.

The V and J genes are TRBV6-5 and TRBJ1-2; the match to TRBD1 covers 8 bases. Germline CDR1 MNHEY, CDR2 SVGAGI. This CDR3 contains 14 residues. V dropped 9 bases and J dropped 8; count of bases not matched to a gene: 14. The CDR3 sequence: CASFTYGQGRGYTF. As DNA, the CDR3 is TGTGCCAGTTTTACCTATGGACAGGGTAGGGGCTACACCTTC.

As to this clone: At one end, the junction sequence differs from germline, possibly due to a read error. This chain joins TRBV7-7 and TRBJ1-3; D is unclear. Germline V gene lookup returns CDR1 SSHAT and CDR2 FNYEAQ (reference sequence). CDR3 size: 15 residues. DNA for the CDR3: TGTGCTAGCAGCAATTCACCTAGCTCTGGAAACACCATATATTTT. It encodes CASSNSPSSGNTIYF.

This chain uses TRBV2 with TRBJ1-3; no definite D call. CDR3 length: 14 residues. In germline, CDR1 is SNHLY, CDR2 FYNNEI. V lost 7 bases and J 3 bases, leaving 13 bases between the germline ends. The CDR3 reads CASTIDGGGNTIYF. The CDR3 coding sequence is TGTGCCAGCACGATCGATGGAGGTGGAAACACCATATATTTT. Full variable domain (rest looked up from reference TRBV2 and TRBJ1-3): EPEVTQTPSHQVTQMGQEVILRCVPISNHLYFYWYRQILGQKVEFLVSFYNNEISEKSEIFDDQFSVERPDGSNFTLKIRSTKLEDSAMYFCASTIDGGGNTIYFGEGSWLTVV.

This clone was observed a few times. J is TRBJ1-2 and V is TRBV6-6; a possible D gene is TRBD1 (5 bases). Trimming removed 7 bases from V and 2 bases from J, with 11 bases in between. The CDR3 loop spans 13 amino acids. CDR1 and CDR2 (germline): MNHNY, SVGAGI (reference sequence). As DNA, the CDR3 is TGTGCCAGCAAACCGGGGGGGAACTATGGCTACACCTTC. Protein sequence: CASKPGGNYGYTF.

The rearrangement links TRBV5-1 to TRBJ2-1, with TRBD1 matching over 7 bases. V lost 5 bases, J lost 8 bases, and 10 bases stayed unmatched. CDR1 and CDR2 (germline): SGHRS, YFSETQ. This CDR3 has 14 residues. In DNA, the CDR3 is TGCGCCAGCAGACGGTCCCGGGACAGTTATGAGCAGTTCTTC. This translates into CASRRSRDSYEQFF. Full variable domain (remainder filled in from reference TRBV5-1 and TRBJ2-1): KAGVTQTPRYLIKTRGQQVTLSCSPISGHRSVSWYQQTPGQGLQFLFEYFSETQRNKGNFPGRFSGRQFSNSRSEMNVSTLELGDSALYLCASRRSRDSYEQFFGPGTRLTVL.

The gene calls are TRBV7-3 and TRBJ2-4, with a possible D match to TRBD1 (6 bases). V was pared by 0 bases and J by 5 bases, with 8 bases between. Germline-derived CDR1 and CDR2 are SGHTA and FQGTGA. There are 14 residues in the CDR3. CDR3: CASSLTGTQNIQYF. The CDR3 DNA is TGTGCCAGCAGCTTAACCGGGACACAAAACATTCAGTACTTC.

V is TRBV5-5 and J is TRBJ2-7; D uncertain. This CDR3 has 12 amino acids. Germline CDR1 and CDR2: SGHKS and YYEKEE (reference sequence). Trimming stripped 4 bases from V and 4 bases from J, with 9 bases between. Here the CDR3 reads CASSPNWYEQYF. The CDR3 DNA follows: TGTGCCAGCAGCCCAAACTGGTACGAGCAGTACTTC.